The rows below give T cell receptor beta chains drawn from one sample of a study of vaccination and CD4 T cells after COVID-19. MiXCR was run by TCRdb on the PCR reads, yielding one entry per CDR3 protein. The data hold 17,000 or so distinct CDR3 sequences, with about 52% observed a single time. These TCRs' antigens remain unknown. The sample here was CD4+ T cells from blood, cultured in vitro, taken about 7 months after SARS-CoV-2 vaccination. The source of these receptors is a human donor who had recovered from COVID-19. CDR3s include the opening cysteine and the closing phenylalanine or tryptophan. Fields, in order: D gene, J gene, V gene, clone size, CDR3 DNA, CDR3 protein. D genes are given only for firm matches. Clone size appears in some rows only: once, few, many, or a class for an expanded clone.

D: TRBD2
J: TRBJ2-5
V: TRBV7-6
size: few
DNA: TGTGCTAGCAGCTTTGCCGGGGGGGCCGGGACCCAGTACTTC
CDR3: CASSFAGGAGTQYF

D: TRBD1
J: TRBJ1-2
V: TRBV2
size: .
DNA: TGTGCCAGCAGTGAAGGGACAGGATGGAGCTATGGCTACACCTTC
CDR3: CASSEGTGWSYGYTF

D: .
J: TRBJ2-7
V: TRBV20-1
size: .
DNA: TGCAGTGCTTTGGCGCGGGAAGCGTACTCCGAGCAGTACTTC
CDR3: CSALAREAYSEQYF

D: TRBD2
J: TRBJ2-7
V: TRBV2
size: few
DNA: TGTGCCAGCTCTGGGAGCGGGGACGCCCAGTACTTC
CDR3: CASSGSGDAQYF

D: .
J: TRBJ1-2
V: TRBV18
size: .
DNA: TGTGCCAGCTCACCACCCCAGGGGAGTCACTATGGCTACACCTTC
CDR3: CASSPPQGSHYGYTF

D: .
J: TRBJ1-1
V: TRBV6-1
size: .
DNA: TGTGCCAGCAGTGAAGGCGGCTTCCGGAACACTGAAGCTTTCTTT
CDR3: CASSEGGFRNTEAFF

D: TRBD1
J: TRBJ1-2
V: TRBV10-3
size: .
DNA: TGTGCCATCAGTGAAGTCGGACAGGGGCTCGGCGGCTACACCTTC
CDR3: CAISEVGQGLGGYTF

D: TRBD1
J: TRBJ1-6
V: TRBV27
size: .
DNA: TGTGCCAGCAGTTCAGCGTACAGGGGGGACAATTCACCCCTCCACTTT
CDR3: CASSSAYRGDNSPLHF

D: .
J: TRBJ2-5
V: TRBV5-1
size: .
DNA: TGCGCCAGCAGCTTGGATATTAGCGGAGACGGGGAGACCCAGTACTTC
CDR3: CASSLDISGDGETQYF

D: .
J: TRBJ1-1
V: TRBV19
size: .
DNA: TGTGCCAGTAGTATAGCGACAGGAGGAGCTTTCTTT
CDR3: CASSIATGGAFF

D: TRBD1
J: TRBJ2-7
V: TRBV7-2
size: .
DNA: TGTGCCAGCAGCTCACTTACCGGGACAGGGATGTGGGAGCAGTACTTC
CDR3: CASSSLTGTGMWEQYF

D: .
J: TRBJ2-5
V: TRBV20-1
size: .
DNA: TGCAGTGCCAGTTGGACAAATCAAGAGACCCAGTACTTC
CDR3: CSASWTNQETQYF

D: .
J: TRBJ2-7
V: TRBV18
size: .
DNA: TGTGCCAGCTCACCAGGACAGGTGGAGGGCGAGCAGTACTTC
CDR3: CASSPGQVEGEQYF

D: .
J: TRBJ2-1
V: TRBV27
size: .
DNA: TGTGCCAGCAGTCCCAAGGGGAACGAGGCGGGACGGGTTTGGGATGAGCAGTTCTTC
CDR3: CASSPKGNEAGRVWDEQFF

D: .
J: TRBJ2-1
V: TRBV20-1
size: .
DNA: TGCAGTGCAACATTCCCTGTGGGTCATAGGACTGAGCAGTTCTTC
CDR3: CSATFPVGHRTEQFF

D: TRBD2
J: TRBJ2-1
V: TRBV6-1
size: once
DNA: TGTGCCAGCAGCCGCTTTAGCGGGGGGGCATCCTACAATGAGCAGTTCTTC
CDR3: CASSRFSGGASYNEQFF

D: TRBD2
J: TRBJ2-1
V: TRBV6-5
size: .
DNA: TGTGCCAGCAGTTACCCGGGACTATATACAAATGAGCAGTTCTTC
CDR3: CASSYPGLYTNEQFF

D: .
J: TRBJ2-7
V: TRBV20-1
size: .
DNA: TGCAGTGCTAGAGATGTGGGGGCTGACGACGAGCAGTACTTC
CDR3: CSARDVGADDEQYF

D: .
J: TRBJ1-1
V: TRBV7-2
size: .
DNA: .
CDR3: CASSFTGLAGEQYFGPGGYTEAFF

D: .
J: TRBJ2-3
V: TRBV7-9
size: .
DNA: TGTGCCAGCAGCCTACAGGGATACACAGATACGCAGTATTTT
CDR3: CASSLQGYTDTQYF

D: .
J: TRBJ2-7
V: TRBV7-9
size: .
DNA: TGTGCCAGCAGCTCAGGGGGGTCCGAAAACTACGAGCAGTACTTC
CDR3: CASSSGGSENYEQYF

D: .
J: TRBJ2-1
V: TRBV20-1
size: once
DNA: TGCAGTGCTAGATTTGGAGGGGCCTACAATGAGCAGTTCTTC
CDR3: CSARFGGAYNEQFF

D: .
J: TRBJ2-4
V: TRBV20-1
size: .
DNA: TGCAGTGCTAGTTCCCTAGGGCCGGTCGACAAAAACATTCAGTACTTC
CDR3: CSASSLGPVDKNIQYF

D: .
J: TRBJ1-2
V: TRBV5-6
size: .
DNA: TGTGCCAGCAGCATAGCGACGGGCTATGGCTACACCTTC
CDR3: CASSIATGYGYTF

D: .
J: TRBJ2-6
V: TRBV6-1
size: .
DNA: TGTGCCAGCGCAGGCCGGATCTCTGGGGCCAACGTCCTGACTTTC
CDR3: CASAGRISGANVLTF

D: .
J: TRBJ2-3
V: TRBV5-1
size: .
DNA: TGCGCCAGCAGCGGGGACCTAAGCACAGATACGCAGTATTTT
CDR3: CASSGDLSTDTQYF

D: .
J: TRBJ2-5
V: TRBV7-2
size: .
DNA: TGTGCCAGCAGCTTTGGCAGGGCGGAGACCCAGTACTTC
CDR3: CASSFGRAETQYF

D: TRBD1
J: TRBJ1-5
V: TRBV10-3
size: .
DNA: TGTGCCGTCGGGACAGATAGCAATCAGCCCCAGCATTTT
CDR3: CAVGTDSNQPQHF

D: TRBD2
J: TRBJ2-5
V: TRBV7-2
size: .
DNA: TGTGCCAGCAGCCCTAGCGGGGTCGAAGAGACCCAGTACTTC
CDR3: CASSPSGVEETQYF

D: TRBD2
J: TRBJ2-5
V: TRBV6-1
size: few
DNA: TGTGCCAGCAGCCCTAGCGGGGGCACAAGTTTTTCCCAGTACTTC
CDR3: CASSPSGGTSFSQYF

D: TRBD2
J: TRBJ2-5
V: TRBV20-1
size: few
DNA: TGCAGTGCAGACCTACTAGCGGGGGTGGGAGAGACCCAGTACTTC
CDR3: CSADLLAGVGETQYF

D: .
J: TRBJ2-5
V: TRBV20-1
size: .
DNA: TGCAGTGCTAAATCCCCGTTGGGGGGCCAAGAGACCCAGTACTTC
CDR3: CSAKSPLGGQETQYF

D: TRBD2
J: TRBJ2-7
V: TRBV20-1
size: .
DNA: TGCGGTGCTCGACTAGCGGGAGACGAGCAGTACTTC
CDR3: CGARLAGDEQYF

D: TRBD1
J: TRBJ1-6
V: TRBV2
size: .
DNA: TGTGCCAGCAGCCTGGGACAGGGCAGGGCTGGTTCACCCCTCCACTTT
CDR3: CASSLGQGRAGSPLHF

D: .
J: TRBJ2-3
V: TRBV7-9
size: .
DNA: TGTGCCAGCAGCTTACAGGGCACAGATACGCAGTATTTT
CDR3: CASSLQGTDTQYF

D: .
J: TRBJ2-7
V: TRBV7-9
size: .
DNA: TGTGCCAGCAGCTCCACCACCACAGGGAGCGAGCAGTACTTC
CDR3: CASSSTTTGSEQYF

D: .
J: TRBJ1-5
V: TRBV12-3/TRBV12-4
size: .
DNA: TGTGCCAGCATGACGGGGGGTAGATATCAGCCCCAGCATTTT
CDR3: CASMTGGRYQPQHF

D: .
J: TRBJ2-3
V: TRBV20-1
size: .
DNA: TGCAGTGCTAGAAGTCCGGCGGCGGGACGGAGTCATACGCAGTATTTT
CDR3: CSARSPAAGRSHTQYF

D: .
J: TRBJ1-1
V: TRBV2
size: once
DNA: TGTGCCAGCACCATCAGCTCCCGAGCTTTCTTT
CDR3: CASTISSRAFF

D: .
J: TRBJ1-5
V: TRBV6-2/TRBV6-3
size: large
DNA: TGTGCCAGCAGTAAGCGGCCCAATCAGCCCCAGCATTTT
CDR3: CASSKRPNQPQHF

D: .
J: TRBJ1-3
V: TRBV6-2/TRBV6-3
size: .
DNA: TGTGCCAGCAGCAACACCCGCTTGGGAAACACCATATATTTT
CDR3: CASSNTRLGNTIYF